This TCR beta chain was sequenced during a study of OX40 agonist ivuxolimab in advanced cancers. For the study at large: Dose-escalation patients were diagnosed with hepatocellular carcinoma, melanoma, renal cell cancer or head and neck cancer. Males comprised around 80% of the group, whose mean age was approximately 60 years (range roughly 20 to 85).

A note on this clone: Its antigen is unidentified. An end of the junction differs from the germline gene, which may be a read error.

Sequencing was performed with immunoSEQ multiplex PCR; in TCRdb, only in-frame clones are kept and a portion is missing. The sample has around 56,000 clones; 70% to 80% are singletons. Notes on the study in general: The specificity for antigen of the expanded peripheral T cells was not determined. There were, on average, more expanded clones in CD8+ T cells than in CD4+.

This specimen consisted of CD4+ or CD8+ T cells sorted from blood, obtained in a trial of the OX40 agonist ivuxolimab. The receptor's source is an adult with an advanced solid tumor such as melanoma, head and neck, liver or kidney cancer.

For the CDR3, the DNA is TGTGCTAGCAGCTCGGGACTAGCGGGGGTGGATGAGCAGTTCTTC. Protein sequence: CASSSGLAGVDEQFF. This chain links TRBV7-7 with TRBJ2-1; TRBD2 matches 14 bases. The CDR3 runs to 15 residues. Per germline, CDR1 SSHAT and CDR2 FNYEAQ (reference sequence). Complete variable domain (other parts from reference TRBV7-7 and TRBJ2-1): GAGVSQSPRYKVTKRGQDVTLRCDPISSHATLYWYQQALGQGPEFLTYFNYEAQPDKSGLPSDRFSAERPEGSISTLTIQRTEQRDSAMYRCASSSGLAGVDEQFFGPGTRLTVL.